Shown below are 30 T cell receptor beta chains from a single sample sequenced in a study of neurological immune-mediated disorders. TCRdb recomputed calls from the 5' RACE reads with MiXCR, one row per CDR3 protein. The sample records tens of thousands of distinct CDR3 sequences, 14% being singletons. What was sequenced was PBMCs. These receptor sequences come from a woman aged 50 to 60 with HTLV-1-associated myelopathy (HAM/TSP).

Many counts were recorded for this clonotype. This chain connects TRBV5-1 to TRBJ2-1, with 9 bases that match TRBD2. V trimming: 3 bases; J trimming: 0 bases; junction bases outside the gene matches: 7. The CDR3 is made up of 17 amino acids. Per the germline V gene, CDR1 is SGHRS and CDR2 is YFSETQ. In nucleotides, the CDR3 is TGCGCCAGCAGCTCCAATCTAGCGGGGAACTCCTACAATGAGCAGTTCTTC. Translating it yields CASSSNLAGNSYNEQFF.

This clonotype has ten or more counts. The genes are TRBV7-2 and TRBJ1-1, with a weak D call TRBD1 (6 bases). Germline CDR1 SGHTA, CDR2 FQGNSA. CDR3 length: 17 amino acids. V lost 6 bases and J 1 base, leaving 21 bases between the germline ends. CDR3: CASSPTGFLIKNTEAFF. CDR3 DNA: TGTGCCAGCAGTCCTACAGGGTTCTTGATTAAGAACACTGAAGCTTTCTTT.

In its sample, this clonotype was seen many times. The CDR3 reads CASSLVSVGEAFF. CDR3 bases: TGTGCCAGCAGCTTAGTTTCCGTCGGTGAAGCTTTCTTT. The chain links TRBV7-2 to TRBJ1-1; no reliable D call. CDR1 SGHTA and CDR2 FQGNSA come from the germline V gene. The CDR3 is 13 amino acids. Trimming removed 1 base at V and 7 bases at J, with 10 bases between. Variable domain in full (rest from reference TRBV7-2 and TRBJ1-1): GAGVSQSPSNKVTEKGKDVELRCDPISGHTALYWYRQSLGQGLEFLIYFQGNSAPDKSGLPSDRFSAERTGGSVSTLTIQRTQQEDSAVYLCASSLVSVGEAFFGQGTRLTVV.

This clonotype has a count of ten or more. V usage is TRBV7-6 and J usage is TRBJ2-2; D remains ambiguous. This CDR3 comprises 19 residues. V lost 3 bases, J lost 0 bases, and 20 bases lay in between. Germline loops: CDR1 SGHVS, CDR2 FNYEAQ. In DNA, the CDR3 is TGTGCCAGCAGCTTCGGACGGAGACCTATAAACGCGAACACCGGGGAGCTGTTTTTT. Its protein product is CASSFGRRPINANTGELFF.

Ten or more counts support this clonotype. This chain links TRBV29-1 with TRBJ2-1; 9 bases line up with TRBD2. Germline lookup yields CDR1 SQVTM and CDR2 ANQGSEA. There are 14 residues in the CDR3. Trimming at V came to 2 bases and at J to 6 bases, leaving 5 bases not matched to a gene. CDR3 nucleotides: TGCAGCGTTGAATTTGGTAGCGGGAGCAATGAGCAGTTCTTC. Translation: CSVEFGSGSNEQFF.

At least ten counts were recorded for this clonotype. The CDR3 loop is CASSSSGQSEAFF. CDR3 bases: TGTGCCAGCAGCTCCTCGGGACAGAGTGAAGCTTTCTTT. The chain couples TRBV7-8 to TRBJ1-1; 7 nucleotides match TRBD1. Germline V gene lookup returns CDR1 SGHVS and CDR2 FQNEAQ. The CDR3 extends over 13 amino acids. V shed 4 bases and J 7 bases; nucleotides not matched to a gene: 6.

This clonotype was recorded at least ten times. For the CDR3, the DNA is TGCAGTGCCCACTCGGACAGCTCCTACGAGCAGTACTTC. Protein sequence: CSAHSDSSYEQYF. J is TRBJ2-7 and V is TRBV20-1, with TRBD1 as a possible D gene (6 bases). Trimming left V 6 bases short and J 0 bases short, with 12 bases between. The germline CDR1 and CDR2 sequences are DFQATT and SNEGSKA (reference sequence). This CDR3 contains 13 residues.

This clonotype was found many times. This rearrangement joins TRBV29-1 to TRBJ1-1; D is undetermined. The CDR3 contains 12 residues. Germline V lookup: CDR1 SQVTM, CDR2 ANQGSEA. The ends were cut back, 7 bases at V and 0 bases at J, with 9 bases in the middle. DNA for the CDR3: TGCAGCGGATTCAGACTGAACACTGAAGCTTTCTTT. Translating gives CSGFRLNTEAFF. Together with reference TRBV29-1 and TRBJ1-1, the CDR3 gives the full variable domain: SAVISQKPSRDICQRGTSLTIQCQVDSQVTMMFWYRQQPGQSLTLIATANQGSEATYESGFVIDKFPISRPNLTFSTLTVSNMSPEDSSIYLCSGFRLNTEAFFGQGTRLTVV.

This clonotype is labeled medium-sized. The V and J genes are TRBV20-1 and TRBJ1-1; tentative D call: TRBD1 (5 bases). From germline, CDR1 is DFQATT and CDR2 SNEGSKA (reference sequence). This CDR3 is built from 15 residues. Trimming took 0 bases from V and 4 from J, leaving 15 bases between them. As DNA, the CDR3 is TGCAGTGCTAGAGATTCGCAGGGTTGGACCACTGAAGCTTTCTTT. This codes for CSARDSQGWTTEAFF.

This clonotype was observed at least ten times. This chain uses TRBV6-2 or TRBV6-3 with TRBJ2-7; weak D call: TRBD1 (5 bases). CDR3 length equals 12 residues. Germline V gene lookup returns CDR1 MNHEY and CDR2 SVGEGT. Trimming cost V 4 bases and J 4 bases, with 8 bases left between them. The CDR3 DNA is TGTGCCAGCAGTTGGGGCTCTTACGAGCAGTACGTC. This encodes CASSWGSYEQYV.

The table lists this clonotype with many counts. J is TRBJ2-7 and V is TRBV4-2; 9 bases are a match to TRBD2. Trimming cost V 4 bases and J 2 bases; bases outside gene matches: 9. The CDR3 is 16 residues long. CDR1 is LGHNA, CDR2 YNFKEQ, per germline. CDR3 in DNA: TGTGCCAGCAGCCTCCGACAGGCTAGCGGGGCCTACGAGCAGTACTTC. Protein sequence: CASSLRQASGAYEQYF.

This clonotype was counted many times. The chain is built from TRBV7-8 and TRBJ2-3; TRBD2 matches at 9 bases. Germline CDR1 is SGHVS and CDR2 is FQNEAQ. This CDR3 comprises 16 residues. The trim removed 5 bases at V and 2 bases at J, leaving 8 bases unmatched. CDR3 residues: CASSLTTSGFTDTQYF. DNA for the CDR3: TGTGCCAGCAGCCTAACGACTAGCGGATTCACAGATACGCAGTATTTT.

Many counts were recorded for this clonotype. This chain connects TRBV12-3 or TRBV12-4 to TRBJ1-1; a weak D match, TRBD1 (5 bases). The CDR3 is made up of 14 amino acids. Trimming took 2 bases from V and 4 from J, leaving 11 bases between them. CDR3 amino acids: CASSLRGQGTEAFF. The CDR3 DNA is TGTGCCAGCAGTTTAAGGGGCCAGGGCACTGAAGCTTTCTTT.

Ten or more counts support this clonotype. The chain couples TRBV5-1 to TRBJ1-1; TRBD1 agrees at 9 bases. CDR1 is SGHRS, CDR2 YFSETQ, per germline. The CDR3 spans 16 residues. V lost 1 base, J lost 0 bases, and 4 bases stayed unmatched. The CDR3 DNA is TGCGCCAGCAGCTTGACAGGGGGCGGAATGAACACTGAAGCTTTCTTT. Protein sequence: CASSLTGGGMNTEAFF.

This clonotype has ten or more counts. Written as DNA, the CDR3 is TGTGCCAGCAGTCCCTCCCGCGGGGGTTCCTACAATGAGCAGTTCTTC. Protein product: CASSPSRGGSYNEQFF. The J gene is TRBJ2-1, the V gene TRBV12-3 or TRBV12-4; TRBD2 matches at 7 bases. V trimming: 5 bases; J trimming: 1 base; junction bases outside the gene matches: 8. The CDR3 is made up of 16 amino acids.

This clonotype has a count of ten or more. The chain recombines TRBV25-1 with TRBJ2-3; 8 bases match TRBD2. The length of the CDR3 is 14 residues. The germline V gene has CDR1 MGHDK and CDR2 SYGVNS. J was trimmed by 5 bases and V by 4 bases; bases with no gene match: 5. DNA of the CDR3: TGTGCCAGCAGTGCGCGGGGGGCGGGAGATACGCAGTATTTT. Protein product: CASSARGAGDTQYF.

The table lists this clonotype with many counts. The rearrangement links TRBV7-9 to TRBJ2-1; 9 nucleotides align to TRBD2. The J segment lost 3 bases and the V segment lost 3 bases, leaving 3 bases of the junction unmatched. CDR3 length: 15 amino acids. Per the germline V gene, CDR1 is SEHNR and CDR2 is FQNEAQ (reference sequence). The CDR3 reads CASSFSGGRYNEQFF. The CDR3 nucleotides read TGTGCCAGCAGCTTTAGCGGGGGCCGCTACAATGAGCAGTTCTTC.

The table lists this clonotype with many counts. Here the CDR3 DNA reads TGTGCCACCAGCATCTACAGGGGTACGAATGAGCAGTTCTTC. This sequence encodes CATSIYRGTNEQFF. This rearrangement joins TRBV15 to TRBJ2-1, with 7 bases that match TRBD1. There are 14 residues in the CDR3. V lost 4 bases and J lost 7; bases outside the gene matches: 7. Germline V gene data show CDR1 as LNHNV and CDR2 as YYDKDF (reference sequence).

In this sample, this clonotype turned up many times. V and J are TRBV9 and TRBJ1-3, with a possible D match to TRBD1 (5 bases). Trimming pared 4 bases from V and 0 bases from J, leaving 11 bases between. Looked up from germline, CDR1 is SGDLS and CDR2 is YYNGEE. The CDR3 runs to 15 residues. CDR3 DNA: TGTGCCAGCAGCCCCGGGGGTTTCTCTGGAAACACCATATATTTT. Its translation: CASSPGGFSGNTIYF.

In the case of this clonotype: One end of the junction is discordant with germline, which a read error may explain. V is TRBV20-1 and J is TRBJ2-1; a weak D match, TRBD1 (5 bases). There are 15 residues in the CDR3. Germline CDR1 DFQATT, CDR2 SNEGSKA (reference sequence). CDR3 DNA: TGCAGTGCTAGAGATCAGGCCAGGGTTTACAACGAGCAGTTCTTC. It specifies CSARDQARVYNEQFF.

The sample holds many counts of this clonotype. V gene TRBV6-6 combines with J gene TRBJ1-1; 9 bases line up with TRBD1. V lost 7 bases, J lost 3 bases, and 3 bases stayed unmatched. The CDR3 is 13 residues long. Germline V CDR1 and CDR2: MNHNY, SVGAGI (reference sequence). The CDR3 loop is CASKDRGDTEAFF. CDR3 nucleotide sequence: TGTGCCAGCAAAGACAGGGGGGACACTGAAGCTTTCTTT.

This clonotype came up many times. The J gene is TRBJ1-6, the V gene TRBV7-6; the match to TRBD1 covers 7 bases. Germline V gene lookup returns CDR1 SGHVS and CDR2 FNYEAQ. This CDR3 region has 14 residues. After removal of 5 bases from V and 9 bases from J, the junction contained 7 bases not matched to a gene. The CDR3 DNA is TGTGCCAGCAGCCGAGACAGGGTCGGTTCACCCCTCCACTTT. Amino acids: CASSRDRVGSPLHF.

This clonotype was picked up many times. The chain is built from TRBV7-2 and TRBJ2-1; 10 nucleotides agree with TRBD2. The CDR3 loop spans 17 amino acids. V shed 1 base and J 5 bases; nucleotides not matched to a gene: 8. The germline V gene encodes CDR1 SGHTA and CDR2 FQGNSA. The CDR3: CASSLGRGTSVHNEQFF. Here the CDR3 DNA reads TGTGCCAGCAGCTTAGGAAGGGGGACTAGCGTACACAATGAGCAGTTCTTC. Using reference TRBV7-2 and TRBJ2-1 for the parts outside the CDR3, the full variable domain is GAGVSQSPSNKVTEKGKDVELRCDPISGHTALYWYRQSLGQGLEFLIYFQGNSAPDKSGLPSDRFSAERTGGSVSTLTIQRTQQEDSAVYLCASSLGRGTSVHNEQFFGPGTRLTVL.

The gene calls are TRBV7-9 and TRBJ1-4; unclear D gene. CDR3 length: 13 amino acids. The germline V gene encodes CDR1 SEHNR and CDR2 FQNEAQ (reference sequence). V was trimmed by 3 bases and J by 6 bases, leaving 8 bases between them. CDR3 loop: CASSFGDDEKLFF. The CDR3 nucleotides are TGTGCCAGCAGCTTTGGGGATGATGAAAAACTGTTTTTT.

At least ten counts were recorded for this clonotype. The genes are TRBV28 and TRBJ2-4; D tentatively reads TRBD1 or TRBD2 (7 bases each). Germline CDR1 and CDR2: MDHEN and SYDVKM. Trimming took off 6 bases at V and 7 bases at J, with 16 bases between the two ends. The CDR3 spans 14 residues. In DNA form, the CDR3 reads TGTGCCAGCAGGGGAGGGACAGAGCTTAACATTCAGTACTTC. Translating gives CASRGGTELNIQYF.

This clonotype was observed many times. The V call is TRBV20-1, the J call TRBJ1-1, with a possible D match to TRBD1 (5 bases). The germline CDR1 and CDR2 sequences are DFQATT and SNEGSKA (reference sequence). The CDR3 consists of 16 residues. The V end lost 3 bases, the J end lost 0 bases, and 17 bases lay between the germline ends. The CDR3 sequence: CSARGHRLMVNTEAFF. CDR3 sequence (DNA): TGCAGTGCTAGGGGGCACAGGTTAATGGTGAACACTGAAGCTTTCTTT.

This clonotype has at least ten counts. CDR3: CASSETGNYGYTF. The CDR3 coding sequence is TGTGCCAGCAGTGAAACAGGCAACTATGGCTACACCTTC. This chain links TRBV2 with TRBJ1-2; tentatively, D is TRBD1 (5 bases). Trimming removed 2 bases at V and 2 bases at J, with 6 bases between. This CDR3 has 13 residues. Germline lookup yields CDR1 SNHLY and CDR2 FYNNEI.

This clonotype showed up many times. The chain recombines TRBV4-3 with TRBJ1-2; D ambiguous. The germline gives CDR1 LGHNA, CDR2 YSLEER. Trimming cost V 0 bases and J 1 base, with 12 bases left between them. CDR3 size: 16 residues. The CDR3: CASSQDPTGINYGYTF. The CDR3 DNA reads TGCGCCAGCAGCCAAGATCCCACCGGAATTAACTATGGCTACACCTTC.

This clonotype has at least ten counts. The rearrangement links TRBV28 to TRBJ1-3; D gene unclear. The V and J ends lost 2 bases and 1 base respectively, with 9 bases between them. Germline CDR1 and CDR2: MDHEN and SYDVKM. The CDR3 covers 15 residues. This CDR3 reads CASSLRGTSGNTIYF. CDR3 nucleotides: TGTGCCAGCAGTTTACGGGGAACATCTGGAAACACCATATATTTT. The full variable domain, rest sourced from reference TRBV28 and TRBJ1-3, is DVKVTQSSRYLVKRTGEKVFLECVQDMDHENMFWYRQDPGLGLRLIYFSYDVKMKEKGDIPEGYSVSREKKERFSLILESASTNQTSMYLCASSLRGTSGNTIYFGEGSWLTVV.

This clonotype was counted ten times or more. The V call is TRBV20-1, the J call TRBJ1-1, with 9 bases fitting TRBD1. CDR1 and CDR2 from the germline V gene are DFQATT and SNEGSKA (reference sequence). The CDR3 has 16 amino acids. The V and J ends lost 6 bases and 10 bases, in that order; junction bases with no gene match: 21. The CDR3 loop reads CSARGPYGTGWLVAFF. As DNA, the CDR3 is TGCAGTGCCAGGGGGCCCTACGGGACAGGGTGGCTTGTAGCTTTCTTT.